A selection of T cell receptor beta chains follows, all from one sample in a study of response to subunit inactivated influenza vaccine. TCRdb independently ran MiXCR on the RT-PCR reads; one entry per CDR3 protein. The table shows roughly 760,000 distinct CDR3 sequences, with 21% occurring only once. The sample was PBMCs from blood, taken roughly 5 days after vaccination. Receptor source: a man between 45 and 60 years old who received an inactivated influenza vaccine. Each CDR3 is given without its conserved first and last residue. Size is omitted from some rows. Given values are once, few, many or a class for expanded clones.

abundance	v_gene	CDR3aa
.	TRBV7-2	ASSRLAGATYNEQF
few	TRBV5-1	ASTGNLGRYYEQY
few	TRBV12-3/TRBV12-4	ASSFSLFNYGYT
few	TRBV25-1	ASSPQPGEQY
few	TRBV7-9	ASRPTSDTTEAF
few	TRBV7-2	ASSLRQGARNEQF
many	TRBV5-5	ASSLEILAGDEQF
few	TRBV4-2	ASSQDASKYEQY
.	TRBV7-6	ASSLKLGNEQF
.	TRBV7-2	ASSLSTGVNSPLH
few	TRBV10-3	AISRGNYEQY
many	TRBV2	ASTRNEKLF
.	TRBV4-3	ASSQEGLAGARDTQY
.	TRBV2	ASTDRDQETQY
.	TRBV7-2	ASSPRAGGMPQH
.	TRBV20-1	SASRPGQGVYNEQF
.	TRBV12-3/TRBV12-4	ASTKGAFGDEQF
few	TRBV9	ASNGGRGTDTQY
few	TRBV29-1	SVAGVGTEAF
few	TRBV10-3	AISGQGIDEQY
few	TRBV6-2/TRBV6-3	ASSDPGGRTIGELF
.	TRBV20-1	SARFPGTDTQY
.	TRBV28	ASRKLPGSYEQY
few	TRBV20-1	SARADLREGLYNEQF
.	TRBV5-5	ASSSHLMNTEAF
.	TRBV5-1	ASSLASGRYNEQF
.	TRBV5-1	ASNPGGGLREKLF
few	TRBV7-2	ASSLDYLSYEQY
few	TRBV9	ASSVGLNGGETQY
many	TRBV7-2	ASSSSGREGYEQY
many	TRBV5-1	ASSLALSRSGGF
few	TRBV10-3	AISEGAEEKLF
.	TRBV9	ASAGREGIGIWDTEAF
.	TRBV7-9	ASSPRIAADTQY
.	TRBV20-1	SARRPIVRQGSGEQY
.	TRBV4-3	ASSQSTFSGSISWGELF
many	TRBV7-9	ASRSLVAETQY